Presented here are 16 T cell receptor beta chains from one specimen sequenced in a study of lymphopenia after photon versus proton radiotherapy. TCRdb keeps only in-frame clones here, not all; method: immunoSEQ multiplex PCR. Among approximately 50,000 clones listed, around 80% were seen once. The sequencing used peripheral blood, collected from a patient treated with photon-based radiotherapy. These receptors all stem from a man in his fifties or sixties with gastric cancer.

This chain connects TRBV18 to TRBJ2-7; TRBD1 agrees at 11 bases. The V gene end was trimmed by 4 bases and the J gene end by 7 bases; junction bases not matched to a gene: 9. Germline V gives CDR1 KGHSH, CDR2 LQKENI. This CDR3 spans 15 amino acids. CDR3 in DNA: TGTGCCAGCTCACGATCCGGACAGGGGGCGGGTGAGCAGTACTTC. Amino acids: CASSRSGQGAGEQYF.

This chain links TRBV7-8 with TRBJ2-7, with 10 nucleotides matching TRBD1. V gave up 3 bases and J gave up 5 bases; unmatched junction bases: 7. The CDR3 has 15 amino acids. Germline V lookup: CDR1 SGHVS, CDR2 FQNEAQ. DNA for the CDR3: TGTGCCAGCAGCTTGGGCCCCGGACAGGGGGACGAGCAGTACTTC. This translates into CASSLGPGQGDEQYF.

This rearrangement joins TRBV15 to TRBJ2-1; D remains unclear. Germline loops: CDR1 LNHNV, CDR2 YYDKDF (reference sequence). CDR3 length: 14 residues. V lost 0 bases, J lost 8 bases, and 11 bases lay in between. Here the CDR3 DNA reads TGTGCCACCAGCAGAGATCTTTTGGATCATGAGCAGTTCTTC. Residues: CATSRDLLDHEQFF.

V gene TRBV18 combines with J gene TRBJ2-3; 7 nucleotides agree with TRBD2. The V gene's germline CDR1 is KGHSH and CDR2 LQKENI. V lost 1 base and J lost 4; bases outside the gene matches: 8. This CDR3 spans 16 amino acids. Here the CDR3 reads CASSPRIAGRSDTQYF. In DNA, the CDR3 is TGTGCCAGCTCACCACGGATAGCGGGTCGCTCAGATACGCAGTATTTT.

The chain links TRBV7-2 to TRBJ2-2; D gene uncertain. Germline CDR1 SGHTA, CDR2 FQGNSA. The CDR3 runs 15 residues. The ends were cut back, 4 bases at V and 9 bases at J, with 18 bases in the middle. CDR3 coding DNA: TGTGCCAGCAGCTCGGACGCGGCAGTGAGTCGGGAGCTGTTTTTT. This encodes CASSSDAAVSRELFF.

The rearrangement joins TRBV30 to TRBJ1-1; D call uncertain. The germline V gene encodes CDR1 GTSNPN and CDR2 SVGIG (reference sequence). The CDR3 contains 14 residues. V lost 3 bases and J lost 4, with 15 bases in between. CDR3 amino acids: CAWRPGKVRTEAFF. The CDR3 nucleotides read TGTGCCTGGAGGCCAGGCAAAGTGCGCACTGAAGCTTTCTTT.

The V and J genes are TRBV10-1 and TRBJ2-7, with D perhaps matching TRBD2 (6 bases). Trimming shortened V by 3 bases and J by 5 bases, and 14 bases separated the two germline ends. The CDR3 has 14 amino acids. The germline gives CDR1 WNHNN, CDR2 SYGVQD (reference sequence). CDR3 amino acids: CASSDPGVSDEQYF. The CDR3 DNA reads TGCGCCAGCAGTGACCCGGGGGTCTCTGACGAGCAGTACTTC.

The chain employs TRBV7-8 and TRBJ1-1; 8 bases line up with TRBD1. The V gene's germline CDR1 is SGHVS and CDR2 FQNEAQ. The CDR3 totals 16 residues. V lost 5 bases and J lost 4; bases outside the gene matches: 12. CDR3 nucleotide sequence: TGTGCCAGCAGCCTGACAGGGGCGAAGGGGGGCACTGAAGCTTTCTTT. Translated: CASSLTGAKGGTEAFF.

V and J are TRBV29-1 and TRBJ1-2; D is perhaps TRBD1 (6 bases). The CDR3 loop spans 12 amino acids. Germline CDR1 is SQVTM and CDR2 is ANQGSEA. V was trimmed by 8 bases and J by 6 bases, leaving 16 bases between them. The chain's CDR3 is CSLRGAGDGYTF. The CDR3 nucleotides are TGCAGCCTGAGGGGGGCCGGGGATGGCTACACCTTC.

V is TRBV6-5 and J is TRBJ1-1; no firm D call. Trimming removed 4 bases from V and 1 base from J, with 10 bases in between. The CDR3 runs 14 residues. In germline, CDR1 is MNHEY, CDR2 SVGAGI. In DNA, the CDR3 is TGTGCCAGCAGTTTGGAGGAACGGAACACTGAAGCTTTCTTT. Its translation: CASSLEERNTEAFF.

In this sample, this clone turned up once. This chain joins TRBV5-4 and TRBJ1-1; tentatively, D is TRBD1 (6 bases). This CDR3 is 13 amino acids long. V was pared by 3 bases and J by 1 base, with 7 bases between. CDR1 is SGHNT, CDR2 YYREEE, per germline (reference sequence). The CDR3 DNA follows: TGTGCCAGCAGCTGGGGACAGAACACTGAAGCTTTCTTT. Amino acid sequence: CASSWGQNTEAFF.

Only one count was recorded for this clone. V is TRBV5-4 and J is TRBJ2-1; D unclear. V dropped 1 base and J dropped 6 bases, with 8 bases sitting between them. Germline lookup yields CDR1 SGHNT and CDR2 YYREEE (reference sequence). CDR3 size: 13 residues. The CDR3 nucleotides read TGTGCCAGCAGCTTGAAGGTGAGCAATGAGCAGTTCTTC. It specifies CASSLKVSNEQFF.

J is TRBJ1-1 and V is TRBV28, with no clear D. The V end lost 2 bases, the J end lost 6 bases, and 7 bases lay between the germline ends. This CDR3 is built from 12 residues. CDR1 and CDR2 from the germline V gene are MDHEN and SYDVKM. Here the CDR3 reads CASSLRGSEAFF. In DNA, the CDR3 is TGTGCCAGCAGTTTACGAGGATCTGAAGCTTTCTTT.

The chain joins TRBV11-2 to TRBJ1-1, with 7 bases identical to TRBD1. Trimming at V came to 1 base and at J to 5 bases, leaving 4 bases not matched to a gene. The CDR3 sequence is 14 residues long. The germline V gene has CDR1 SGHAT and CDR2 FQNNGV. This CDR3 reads CASSLGQGGTEAFF. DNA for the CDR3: TGTGCCAGCAGCTTAGGGCAGGGGGGGACTGAAGCTTTCTTT.

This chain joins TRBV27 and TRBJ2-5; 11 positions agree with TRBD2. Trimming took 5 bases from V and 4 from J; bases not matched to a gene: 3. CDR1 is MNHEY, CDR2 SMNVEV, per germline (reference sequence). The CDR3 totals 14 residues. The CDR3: CASSHGLAGETQYF. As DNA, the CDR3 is TGTGCCAGCAGTCACGGACTAGCGGGAGAGACCCAGTACTTC.

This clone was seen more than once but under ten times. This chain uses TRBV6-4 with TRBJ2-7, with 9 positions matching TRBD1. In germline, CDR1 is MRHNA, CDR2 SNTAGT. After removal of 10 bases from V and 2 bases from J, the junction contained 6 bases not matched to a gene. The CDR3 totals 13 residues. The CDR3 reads CATWDREAYEQYF. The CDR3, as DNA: TGTGCCACTTGGGACAGGGAGGCCTACGAGCAGTACTTC.